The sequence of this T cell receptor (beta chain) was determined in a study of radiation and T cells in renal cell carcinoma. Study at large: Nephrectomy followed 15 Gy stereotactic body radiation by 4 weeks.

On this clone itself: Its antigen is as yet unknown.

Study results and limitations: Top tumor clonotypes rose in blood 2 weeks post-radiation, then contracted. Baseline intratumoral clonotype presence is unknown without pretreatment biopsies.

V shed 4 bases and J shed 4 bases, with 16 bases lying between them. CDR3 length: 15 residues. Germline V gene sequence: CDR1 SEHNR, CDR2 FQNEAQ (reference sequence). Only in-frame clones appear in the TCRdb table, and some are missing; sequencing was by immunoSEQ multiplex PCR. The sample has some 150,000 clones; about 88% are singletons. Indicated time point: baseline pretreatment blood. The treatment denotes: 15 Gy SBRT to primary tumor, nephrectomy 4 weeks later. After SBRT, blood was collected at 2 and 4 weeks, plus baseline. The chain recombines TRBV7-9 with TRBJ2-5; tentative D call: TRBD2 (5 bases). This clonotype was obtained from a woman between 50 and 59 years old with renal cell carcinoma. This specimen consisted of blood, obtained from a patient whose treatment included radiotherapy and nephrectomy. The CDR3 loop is CASSSTQGLGETQYF. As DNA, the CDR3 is TGTGCCAGCAGCTCGACTCAAGGACTGGGAGAGACCCAGTACTTC.